Each of the 17 T cell receptor beta chains below was sequenced from the same sample in a study of blood T cells in healthy people across ages. Using a J-beta primer mix together with a sample-barcoded 5' primer, a second PCR was run for about 6 to 11 cycles. TCRdb ran MiXCR on the 5' RACE reads and lists one entry per CDR3 protein. The sample has 1.2 million to 1.5 million distinct CDR3 sequences, around two fifths seen once. The sequenced sample was blood. The receptors shown here come from a woman aged 18-29 years in good health.

This clonotype came up once. The junction and the germline gene differ at one end; a read error may be behind it. V and J are TRBV2 and TRBJ1-2, with a weak D call TRBD1 (6 bases). CDR3 length equals 13 residues. Germline V CDR1 and CDR2: SNHLY, FYNNEI. CDR3 bases: TGCGCCACGCTCCGGGGGCAGGCCTATGGCTACACCTTC. Translating gives CATLRGQAYGYTF.

The chain recombines TRBV12-3 or TRBV12-4 with TRBJ2-1; D is undetermined. The V end was cut by 3 bases, the J end by 2 bases, with 14 bases between. The CDR3 is 16 amino acids. The CDR3 DNA is TGTGCCAGCAGTTTCTCATCCCGCGGAGCCTACAATGAGCAGTTCTTC. It specifies CASSFSSRGAYNEQFF.

The sample holds one count of this clonotype. An end of the junction does not agree with germline; a read error may underlie this. The genes are TRBV13 and TRBJ1-6; no clear D gene. Per germline, CDR1 PRHDT and CDR2 FYEKMQ (reference sequence). The CDR3 loop spans 14 amino acids. Here the CDR3 reads CARSSQRPNSPLHF. The CDR3 bases are TGTGCCCGCAGCTCACAAAGGCCTAATTCACCCCTCCACTTT.

In this sample, this clonotype turned up a few times. The chain has TRBV3-1 and TRBJ2-1; possible D gene TRBD2, 6 bases. Germline V gene lookup returns CDR1 LGHDT and CDR2 YNNKEL (reference sequence). The CDR3 contains 12 residues. The V gene lost 3 bases and the J gene lost 10 bases, with 10 bases spanning the gap. The CDR3 nucleotides are TGTGCCAGCAGCCAGACGGCGGGGGAGCAGTTCTTC. The encoded protein is CASSQTAGEQFF.

The V call is TRBV5-1, the J call TRBJ2-5; TRBD2 is a possible D gene (7 bases). TRBJ2-7 matches the DNA end more closely, so the J call is doubtful. The CDR3 runs 15 residues. Looked up from germline, CDR1 is SGHRS and CDR2 is YFSETQ. The DNA of the CDR3 is TGCGCCAGCAGCTGGGGAGGGACAACCCGATACGAGCAGTACTTC. Translation: CASSWGGTTRYEQYF.

This chain joins TRBV5-6 and TRBJ2-5; D uncertain. The J call is uncertain, as TRBJ2-1 better fits the DNA end. The CDR3 consists of 14 residues. Germline V gives CDR1 SGHDT, CDR2 YYEEEE. CDR3 DNA sequence: TGTGCCAGCAGCTTGAATGCAGGCCAAGAGACCCAGTTCTTC. Amino acid sequence: CASSLNAGQETQFF.

V gene TRBV18 combines with J gene TRBJ2-3; no definite D call. The CDR3 has 16 amino acids. Germline CDR1 reads KGHSH; CDR2 reads LQKENI. Trimming left V 8 bases short and J 1 base short, with 19 bases between. The CDR3 spells CASALLVAPGTDTQYF. CDR3 DNA sequence: TGTGCCAGCGCGCTGCTAGTCGCTCCGGGCACAGATACGCAGTATTTT.

The V gene is TRBV7-9, the J gene TRBJ1-6; 8 bases map to TRBD1. J gave up 6 bases and V 5 bases, and 6 bases lay outside the gene matches. CDR3 length: 15 residues. Germline values: CDR1 SEHNR, CDR2 FQNEAQ (reference sequence). For the CDR3, the DNA is TGTGCCAGCAGCCCCCCGGGACAGGCTAATTCACCCCTCCACTTT. Its protein product is CASSPPGQANSPLHF.

This clonotype was found many times. The CDR3 loop reads CASSQRDRVPYTQYF. For the CDR3, the DNA is TGTGCCAGCAGCCAAAGGGACAGGGTCCCTTATACGCAGTATTTT. This chain connects TRBV3-1 to TRBJ2-3; 9 bases agree with TRBD1. After removal of 2 bases from V and 7 bases from J, the junction contained 7 bases not matched to a gene. Germline V gene lookup returns CDR1 LGHDT and CDR2 YNNKEL (reference sequence). CDR3 length: 15 amino acids.

The genes are TRBV10-3 and TRBJ2-1, with 8 bases identical to TRBD2. Germline CDR1 and CDR2: ENHRY and SYGVKD. The CDR3 spans 16 residues. J was trimmed by 3 bases and V by 4 bases; bases with no gene match: 8. The CDR3 DNA reads TGTGCCATCAGTGCTTATCTAGCGGGTGTCTACAATGAGCAGTTCTTC. Amino acids: CAISAYLAGVYNEQFF.

Notes on this clonotype: Sequence at one end of the junction differs from germline and may be a read error. This rearrangement joins TRBV7-2 to TRBJ2-2; 7 bases fit TRBD1. The CDR3 runs to 16 residues. Germline CDR1 reads SGHTA; CDR2 reads FQGNSA. This chain's CDR3 is CVSSRGGQRNTGELFF. CDR3 coding DNA: TGTGTCAGCAGCCGAGGGGGACAGAGGAACACCGGGGAGCTGTTTTTT.

Only a few counts were recorded for this clonotype. The chain joins TRBV4-1 to TRBJ1-5; D is undetermined. This CDR3 spans 15 amino acids. Germline values: CDR1 MGHRA, CDR2 YSYEKL. V was pared by 1 base and J by 7 bases, with 14 bases between. CDR3 coding DNA: TGCGCCAGCAGCCAAGTCGGAGGTATGGGCCAGCCCCAGCATTTT. It translates to CASSQVGGMGQPQHF.

This clonotype came up a few times. This chain uses TRBV12-3 or TRBV12-4 with TRBJ1-1; D ambiguous. There are 14 residues in the CDR3. The V end was cut by 7 bases, the J end by 3 bases, with 15 bases between. The CDR3 region has the DNA TGTGCCAGCACCCCGGGGTTGCAGGACACTGAAGCTTTCTTT. Its protein is CASTPGLQDTEAFF.

This clonotype was recorded once. This chain uses TRBV20-1 with TRBJ2-2; D might be TRBD2 (6 bases). CDR1 and CDR2 (germline): DFQATT, SNEGSKA (reference sequence). V gave up 2 bases and J gave up 3 bases, with 13 bases separating them. This CDR3 has 15 residues. The DNA of the CDR3 is TGCAGTGCTAGATCGCAGGGAGGATACACCGGGGAGCTGTTTTTT. Translation gives CSARSQGGYTGELFF.

The V and J genes are TRBV5-1 and TRBJ2-1, with 11 bases matching TRBD2. Germline V lookup: CDR1 SGHRS, CDR2 YFSETQ. Unmatched junction bases numbered 8, after V lost 4 bases and J lost 5 bases. This CDR3 region has 16 residues. CDR3 region: CASSRAGTSGNNEQFF. CDR3 sequence (DNA): TGCGCCAGCAGCCGCGCCGGGACTAGCGGAAACAATGAGCAGTTCTTC.

This chain uses TRBV7-8 with TRBJ2-1; D might be TRBD2 (6 bases). Germline CDR1 reads SGHVS; CDR2 reads FQNEAQ. Trimming shortened V by 7 bases and J by 9 bases, and 7 bases separated the two germline ends. This CDR3 spans 10 amino acids. DNA for the CDR3: TGTGCCAGCACTAGCGCTGAGCAGTTCTTC. This sequence encodes CASTSAEQFF. The whole variable domain, remainder taken from reference TRBV7-8 and TRBJ2-1, is GAGVSQSPRYKVAKRGQDVALRCDPISGHVSLFWYQQALGQGPEFLTYFQNEAQLDKSGLPSDRFFAERPEGSVSTLKIQRTQQEDSAVYLCASTSAEQFFGPGTRLTVL.

This clonotype was counted a single time. A much more abundant neighbour one base away suggests this may be a read error. The rearrangement links TRBV4-2 to TRBJ2-3, with 11 bases that match TRBD2. Germline-derived CDR1 and CDR2 are LGHNA and YNFKEQ. The CDR3 has 16 amino acids. The CDR3 nucleotides read TGTGTCAGCAGCCTGACTAGCGGGGAGGGTAGAGATACGCAGTATTTT. Its translation is CVSSLTSGEGRDTQYF.